This T cell receptor (beta chain) came from a study of blood T cell repertoires in COVID-19. CDR3 length equals 14 residues. CDR1 and CDR2 from the germline V gene are KGHSH and LQKENI. V lost 3 bases and J lost 6, with 14 bases in between. Source study methods: Amplifying reference gene primers gave estimates of nucleated cell counts. The protocol was immunoSEQ multiplex PCR, while the TCRdb copy is restricted to in-frame clones and leaves out a portion. For V, J and clone size, that table is used; D and trimming come from the DNA. Here the sample spans about 150,000 clones, approximately 80% being singletons.

The sample taken for sequencing was PBMCs or T cells enriched from blood (not recorded which). The chain links TRBV18 to TRBJ1-2, with unresolved D. This TCR came from a man between 65 and 79 years old who had been exposed to COVID-19. The CDR3 sequence is CASSPLRDGDGYTF. The CDR3 DNA is TGTGCCAGCTCACCCCTGAGGGATGGAGATGGCTACACCTTC.